This T cell receptor (beta chain) was documented in a study of T cell changes during pregnancy in multiple sclerosis. Some clones are missing from TCRdb's copy, which holds only in-frame ones; the method was immunoSEQ multiplex PCR. The table lists 60,000 to 85,000 clones, around 90% of them singletons. V was clipped by 11 bases and J by 2 bases; unmatched bases: 6. The CDR3 length is 13 residues. Germline values: CDR1 SNHLY, CDR2 FYNNEI. The genes are TRBV2 and TRBJ2-3; 8 bases line up with TRBD1. The sequence came from a female donor with multiple sclerosis, enrolled in a pregnancy study. Sequenced material: peripheral blood, taken in the first trimester of pregnancy. The chain's CDR3 is CAPGDRITDTQYF. The CDR3, as DNA: TGTGCCCCCGGGGACAGGATCACAGATACGCAGTATTTT.